These 30 T cell receptor beta chains were all obtained from the same sample, sequenced in a study of monozygotic twins with inflammatory bowel disease. TCRdb reprocessed the 5' RACE reads, keeping one entry per CDR3 protein, no DNA. Its clone listing holds approximately 400,000 distinct CDR3 sequences. Material: blood. The receptors were gathered from a human donor with ulcerative colitis or Crohn's disease, or a healthy co-twin of an affected twin (not recorded which).

The genes are TRBV7-2 and TRBJ2-5; TCRdb outputs TRBD1, but without DNA this stays unchecked. This CDR3 comprises 16 residues. Germline V gene data show CDR1 as SGHTA and CDR2 as FQGNSA. The CDR3 sequence: CASSRRGGGRGETQYF.

This sequence joins TRBV10-2 and TRBJ2-1. The germline V gene encodes CDR1 WSHSY and CDR2 SAAADI. This CDR3 contains 11 residues. CDR3 loop: CASSDLREQFF.

The chain joins TRBV20-1 to TRBJ1-3. Germline V CDR1 and CDR2: DFQATT, SNEGSKA (reference sequence). The CDR3 is 15 amino acids. The CDR3: CSARDWGKTGNTIYF.

V usage is TRBV5-1 and J usage is TRBJ2-1; TCRdb's D call, TRBD2, is unchecked because there is no DNA. Per the germline V gene, CDR1 is SGHRS and CDR2 is YFSETQ. This CDR3 is built from 13 residues. The CDR3 here is CASSSRTDNEQFF.

The genes are TRBV29-1 and TRBJ2-2; as DNA is missing, the TRBD2 call by TCRdb cannot be tested. The V gene's germline CDR1 is SQVTM and CDR2 ANQGSEA. The CDR3 runs to 14 residues. CDR3 region: CSVETSGLTGELFF.

J is TRBJ1-2 and V is TRBV21-1; as DNA is missing, the TRBD1 call by TCRdb cannot be tested. TRBV21-1 is a pseudogene locus. This CDR3 has 18 residues. CDR3 amino acids: CASSKDRDRGIVSYGYTF.

V usage is TRBV4-3 and J usage is TRBJ2-3; the D call from TCRdb, TRBD2, cannot be confirmed without DNA. CDR3 length: 14 amino acids. Germline CDR1 reads LGHNA; CDR2 reads YSLEER. CDR3 region: CASAKSGSTDTQYF.

The chain has TRBV5-1 and TRBJ2-1; there is no DNA to check the TCRdb D call of TRBD1. Germline assignment: CDR1 SGHRS and CDR2 YFSETQ. The CDR3 contains 14 residues. CDR3 residues: CASSPADRGAEQFF.

J is TRBJ2-7 and V is TRBV11-2; the D call from TCRdb, TRBD1, cannot be confirmed without DNA. Germline V lookup: CDR1 SGHAT, CDR2 FQNNGV. The CDR3 consists of 15 residues. The CDR3 here is CASSPRPGGVYEQYF.

The V gene is TRBV11-1, the J gene TRBJ2-1; TCRdb picks TRBD1, but there is no DNA to check that call. This CDR3 contains 16 residues. The germline CDR1 and CDR2 sequences are SGHAT and FQDESV (reference sequence). This CDR3 reads CASSLSGDRASSEQFF.

V and J are TRBV7-9 and TRBJ1-1; the D call of TRBD1 rests on TCRdb alone, since no DNA is present to check it. Per germline, CDR1 SEHNR and CDR2 FQNEAQ (reference sequence). The CDR3 length is 16 residues. This chain's CDR3 is CASSRGGGRLNTEAFF. The full variable domain, rest sourced from reference TRBV7-9 and TRBJ1-1, is DTGVSQNPRHKITKRGQNVTFRCDPISEHNRLYWYRQTLGQGPEFLTYFQNEAQLEKSRLLSDRFSAERPKGSFSTLEIQRTEQGDSAMYLCASSRGGGRLNTEAFFGQGTRLTVV.

This sequence joins TRBV3-1 and TRBJ1-6; TCRdb returns TRBD1, unconfirmable since there is no DNA. CDR3 length: 16 amino acids. The V gene's germline CDR1 is LGHDT and CDR2 YNNKEL (reference sequence). The CDR3 reads CASSLVGGPNNSPLHF.

The J gene is TRBJ2-5, the V gene TRBV7-6; TCRdb outputs TRBD1, but without DNA this stays unchecked. This CDR3 has 17 amino acids. The germline gives CDR1 SGHVS, CDR2 FNYEAQ. CDR3 residues: CASSLVRGTVGIGTQYF.

This chain uses TRBV5-1 with TRBJ2-1. The CDR3 spans 11 residues. Germline V lookup: CDR1 SGHRS, CDR2 YFSETQ. The CDR3: CASSFNNEQFF.

This sequence joins TRBV29-1 and TRBJ2-5; the D call of TRBD1 rests on TCRdb alone, since no DNA is present to check it. Germline V lookup: CDR1 SQVTM, CDR2 ANQGSEA. The CDR3 covers 15 residues. The CDR3 sequence is CSVLLIEGGQETQYF.

The chain links TRBV3-1 to TRBJ1-1. Germline lookup yields CDR1 LGHDT and CDR2 YNNKEL (reference sequence). This CDR3 comprises 11 residues. This CDR3 is CASSQRTEAFF. Variable domain in full (rest from reference TRBV3-1 and TRBJ1-1): DTAVSQTPKYLVTQMGNDKSIKCEQNLGHDTMYWYKQDSKKFLKIMFSYNNKELIINETVPNRFSPKSPDKAHLNLHINSLELGDSAVYFCASSQRTEAFFGQGTRLTVV.

The chain uses TRBV7-9 and TRBJ1-1; TCRdb's assignment of TRBD1 cannot be checked, as there is no DNA. Germline V CDR1 and CDR2: SEHNR, FQNEAQ (reference sequence). The CDR3 is 15 amino acids. CDR3 region: CASSLTGGRSTEAFF.

The chain employs TRBV19 and TRBJ1-6; the TCRdb D gene call, TRBD1, has no DNA to confirm it. CDR3 length: 12 amino acids. CDR1 and CDR2 from the germline V gene are LNHDA and SQIVND (reference sequence). The CDR3 here is CATRVGNSPLHF.

The CDR3 loop reads CSARDLLIDRGETQYF. This chain uses TRBV20-1 with TRBJ2-5; the TCRdb D gene call, TRBD1, has no DNA to confirm it. Germline CDR1 and CDR2: DFQATT and SNEGSKA (reference sequence). This CDR3 region has 16 residues.

The rearrangement links TRBV15 to TRBJ2-5. CDR3 size: 15 residues. The germline CDR1 and CDR2 sequences are LNHNV and YYDKDF (reference sequence). The CDR3 is CATSRSHGSQETQYF.

V usage is TRBV2 and J usage is TRBJ2-5. Germline V CDR1 and CDR2: SNHLY, FYNNEI. The CDR3 spans 12 residues. Here the CDR3 reads CTALTEQETQYF.

The chain combines TRBV5-5 with TRBJ1-4; the TRBD1 assignment by TCRdb is unverifiable without DNA. This CDR3 region has 14 residues. Germline CDR1 SGHKS, CDR2 YYEKEE (reference sequence). CDR3 protein: CASSQGAFDEKLFF.

V gene TRBV7-7 combines with J gene TRBJ2-3; checking the TCRdb D call of TRBD2 is not possible without DNA. The germline V gene has CDR1 SSHAT and CDR2 FNYEAQ (reference sequence). This CDR3 spans 17 amino acids. The CDR3 spells CASSTGTRSVGTDTQYF.

The CDR3 is CASREGQGIYEQYF. The rearrangement links TRBV28 to TRBJ2-7; the TCRdb call, TRBD1, lacks DNA for checking. This CDR3 region has 14 residues. Germline CDR1 MDHEN, CDR2 SYDVKM.

The gene calls are TRBV7-2 and TRBJ1-2. CDR3 size: 14 residues. Germline values: CDR1 SGHTA, CDR2 FQGNSA. CDR3: CASREYVLINGYTF. Together with reference TRBV7-2 and TRBJ1-2, the CDR3 gives the full variable domain: GAGVSQSPSNKVTEKGKDVELRCDPISGHTALYWYRQSLGQGLEFLIYFQGNSAPDKSGLPSDRFSAERTGGSVSTLTIQRTQQEDSAVYLCASREYVLINGYTFGSGTRLTVV.

V gene TRBV5-1 combines with J gene TRBJ2-7; the TCRdb D gene call, TRBD2, has no DNA to confirm it. The CDR3 consists of 16 residues. CDR1 and CDR2 from the germline V gene are SGHRS and YFSETQ. CDR3 region: CASSLSLTSGSHEQYF.

CDR3 region: CASSQSTGTSGAFF. The V and J genes are TRBV3-1 and TRBJ1-1. CDR1 is LGHDT, CDR2 YNNKEL, per germline (reference sequence). The CDR3 spans 14 residues.

The chain links TRBV6-5 to TRBJ2-7; TCRdb names TRBD1, which stays unverified in the absence of DNA. Germline assignment: CDR1 MNHEY and CDR2 SVGAGI. This CDR3 contains 15 residues. CDR3 amino acids: CASSSGTGGPYGQYF.

This chain joins TRBV7-3 and TRBJ2-6; TCRdb's D gene call, TRBD1, goes unchecked for lack of DNA. Germline-derived CDR1 and CDR2 are SGHTA and FQGTGA. The CDR3 runs to 14 residues. This chain's CDR3 is CASSNPGGANVLTF.

This rearrangement joins TRBV7-6 to TRBJ1-1; TCRdb's D call, TRBD1, is unchecked because there is no DNA. The CDR3 totals 14 residues. Germline CDR1 is SGHVS and CDR2 is FNYEAQ. CDR3 in amino acids: CASSKQGGNTEAFF.